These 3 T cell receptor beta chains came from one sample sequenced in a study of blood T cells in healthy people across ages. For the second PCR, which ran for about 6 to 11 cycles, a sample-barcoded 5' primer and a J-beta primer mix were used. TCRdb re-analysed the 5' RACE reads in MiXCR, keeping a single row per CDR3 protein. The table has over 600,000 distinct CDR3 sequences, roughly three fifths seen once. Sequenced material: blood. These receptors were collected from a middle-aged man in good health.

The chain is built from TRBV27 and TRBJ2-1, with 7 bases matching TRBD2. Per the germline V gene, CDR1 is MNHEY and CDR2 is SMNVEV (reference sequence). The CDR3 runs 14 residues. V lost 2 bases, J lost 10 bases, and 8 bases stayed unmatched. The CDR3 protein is CASSLRYLAAEQFF. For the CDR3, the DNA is TGTGCCAGCAGTTTACGGTATCTAGCGGCCGAGCAGTTCTTC.

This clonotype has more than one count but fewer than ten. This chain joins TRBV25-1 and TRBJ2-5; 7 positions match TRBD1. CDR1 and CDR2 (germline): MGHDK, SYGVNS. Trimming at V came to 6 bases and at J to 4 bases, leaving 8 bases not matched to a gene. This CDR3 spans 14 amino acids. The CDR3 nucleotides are TGTGCCAGCAGGGAAACAGGGGCAGGAGAGACCCAGTACTTC. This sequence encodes CASRETGAGETQYF.

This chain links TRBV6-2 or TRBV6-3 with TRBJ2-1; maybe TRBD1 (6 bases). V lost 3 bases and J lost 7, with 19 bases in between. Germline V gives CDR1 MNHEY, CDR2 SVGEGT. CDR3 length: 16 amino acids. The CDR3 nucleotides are TGTGCCAGCAGTTATGGGACATTACCAGGTGGGAATGAGCAGTTCTTC. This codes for CASSYGTLPGGNEQFF.